This T cell receptor (beta chain) was sequenced for a study of blood T cell repertoires in COVID-19. Whole-study context: The United States, Italy and Spain supplied acute and convalescent COVID-19 samples.

This CDR3 comprises 14 residues. Unmatched junction bases numbered 7, after V lost 5 bases and J lost 4 bases. Germline V gives CDR1 KGHSH, CDR2 LQKENI. Generated by immunoSEQ multiplex PCR, the TCRdb table keeps only in-frame clones and is missing some. The sample holds about 280,000 clones, 75% to 90% seen once. The rearrangement links TRBV18 to TRBJ2-7; 8 bases align to TRBD1. Material for sequencing was peripheral blood. This clonotype originated in a woman aged 30 to 39 who had recovered from COVID-19. As DNA, the CDR3 is TGTGCCAGCTCAAGCGGACAGGGCACGTACGAGCAGTACTTC. It yields the protein CASSSGQGTYEQYF.